The 5 T cell receptor beta chains below all came from one sample that was sequenced in a study of coeliac disease. Libraries were prepared by immunoSEQ multiplex PCR; TCRdb keeps only in-frame clonotypes and omits some of them. The sample holds about 8,000 clones, more than 55% seen once. Source material: intraepithelial lymphocytes from the gut. These receptors all come from a woman aged 60 to 75 with celiac disease.

The chain joins TRBV11-2 to TRBJ1-3; D remains unclear. The V end was cut by 2 bases, the J end by 0 bases, with 5 bases between. Germline CDR1 reads SGHAT; CDR2 reads FQNNGV. The CDR3 length is 14 residues. The CDR3, as DNA: TGTGCCAGCAGCTTATCAGGCTCTGGAAACACCATATATTTT. It yields the protein CASSLSGSGNTIYF.

To note about this clone: The germline gene is not matched at one end of the junction; a read error may be the cause. The chain joins TRBV5-4 to TRBJ1-2; weak D call: TRBD1 (5 bases). CDR1 and CDR2 (germline): SGHNT, YYREEE (reference sequence). CDR3 size: 13 residues. The CDR3 DNA sequence: TGTGCCAGCACCTTGGGGGGGGACTATGGCTACACCTTC. Translated, it gives CASTLGGDYGYTF.

This rearrangement joins TRBV9 to TRBJ2-3; D unresolved. Germline V lookup: CDR1 SGDLS, CDR2 YYNGEE. Deletions cut 3 bases from V and 6 bases from J, with 8 bases between. This CDR3 comprises 12 residues. CDR3 DNA: TGTGCCAGCAGCGGGAGAGGTGATACGCAGTATTTT. The encoded protein is CASSGRGDTQYF.

The chain is built from TRBV5-1 and TRBJ2-7, with 7 positions matching TRBD1. V dropped 2 bases and J dropped 3; count of bases not matched to a gene: 2. CDR3 length: 13 residues. The germline CDR1 and CDR2 sequences are SGHRS and YFSETQ. The CDR3 sequence: CASSFDRVYEQYF. Here the CDR3 DNA reads TGCGCCAGCAGCTTCGACAGGGTCTACGAGCAGTACTTC.

The CDR3 sequence is CASSGSGAIYEQYF. For the CDR3, the DNA is TGTGCCAGCAGCGGTAGCGGGGCCATCTACGAGCAGTACTTC. V usage is TRBV5-4 and J usage is TRBJ2-7; 8 bases are a match to TRBD2. The V gene end was trimmed by 4 bases and the J gene end by 3 bases; junction bases not matched to a gene: 6. CDR1 and CDR2 (germline): SGHNT, YYREEE (reference sequence). This CDR3 comprises 14 residues.